Shown below are 28 T cell receptor beta chains from a single sample sequenced in a study of identical twins. TCRdb re-called the 5' RACE reads with MiXCR, one entry per CDR3 protein. Found here are about 190,000 distinct CDR3 sequences, roughly 15% of them singletons; the top ten hold 35% to 50%. The data also belong to a second study, concerning T cells expressing NK-cell markers.

Sequences were obtained from CD8+ T cells sorted from blood. These TCRs come from a woman between 18 and 30 years old in good health.

The J gene is TRBJ2-7, the V gene TRBV5-1; D unresolved. Trimming cost V 3 bases and J 2 bases, with 15 bases left between them. Germline lookup yields CDR1 SGHRS and CDR2 YFSETQ. The CDR3 runs to 15 residues. The CDR3 DNA is TGCGCCAGCAGCTGGAGACGGAACGCTCCCTACGAGCAGTACTTC. Translated: CASSWRRNAPYEQYF.

The rearrangement uses TRBV29-1 and TRBJ2-1; D perhaps matches TRBD2 (6 bases). The CDR3 runs 12 residues. Germline loops: CDR1 SQVTM, CDR2 ANQGSEA. V gave up 4 bases and J gave up 8 bases, with 12 bases separating them. This chain's CDR3 is CSVGGRYHEQFF. CDR3 bases: TGCAGCGTTGGGGGGAGGTATCATGAGCAGTTCTTC.

This clonotype has more than one count but fewer than ten. The rearrangement uses TRBV7-9 and TRBJ1-5; 9 bases fit TRBD1. The CDR3 is 17 residues long. The V gene's germline CDR1 is SEHNR and CDR2 FQNEAQ (reference sequence). Trimming cost V 5 bases and J 7 bases; bases outside gene matches: 15. The CDR3 nucleotides read TGTGCCAGCAGCAATCGGGAGGACAGGGGCGACGGACAGCCCCAGCATTTT. Protein sequence: CASSNREDRGDGQPQHF.

The chain uses TRBV6-2 or TRBV6-3 and TRBJ1-1; TRBD1 agrees at 9 bases. The CDR3 consists of 15 residues. J gave up 2 bases and V 5 bases, and 6 bases lay outside the gene matches. The germline CDR1 and CDR2 sequences are MNHEY and SVGEGT. CDR3 DNA: TGTGCCAGCAGTGTGCGGACAGGGGTTAACACTGAAGCTTTCTTT. This translates into CASSVRTGVNTEAFF.

The V call is TRBV12-3 or TRBV12-4, the J call TRBJ1-2; D may be TRBD1 (6 bases). Trimming removed 4 bases from V and 4 bases from J, with 13 bases in between. This CDR3 spans 14 amino acids. DNA of the CDR3: TGTGCCAGCAGTTCCTCCGGGGGGCTCTATGGCTACACCTTC. Protein: CASSSSGGLYGYTF.

The chain combines TRBV20-1 with TRBJ2-3; TRBD2 matches 14 bases. This CDR3 is built from 15 residues. V was pared by 5 bases and J by 6 bases, with 7 bases of the junction left unmatched. The germline V gene encodes CDR1 DFQATT and CDR2 SNEGSKA (reference sequence). The CDR3 DNA sequence: TGCAGTGCTTCGGGACTAGCGGGAGCCGGGGATACGCAGTATTTT. It specifies CSASGLAGAGDTQYF.

The chain joins TRBV6-1 to TRBJ2-2; a weak D match, TRBD2 (6 bases). Germline CDR1 is MNHNS and CDR2 is SASEGT. Trimming pared 6 bases from V and 5 bases from J, leaving 16 bases between. The CDR3 is 15 residues long. The CDR3 reads CASSRDLRDTGELFF. CDR3 bases: TGTGCCAGCAGCCGGGACTTGAGGGATACCGGGGAGCTGTTTTTT.

The table lists this clonotype with a few counts. This sequence joins TRBV7-6 and TRBJ2-1; 7 bases align to TRBD2. This CDR3 spans 12 amino acids. Germline CDR1 SGHVS, CDR2 FNYEAQ. In DNA form, the CDR3 reads TGTGTCACGTCGGGGGGTTACAATGAGCAGTTCTTC. This encodes CVTSGGYNEQFF.

This clonotype was detected a few times. The J gene is TRBJ1-1, the V gene TRBV7-2; no firm D call. Trimming shortened V by 0 bases and J by 4 bases, and 6 bases separated the two germline ends. Germline V gene sequence: CDR1 SGHTA, CDR2 FQGNSA. CDR3 length equals 13 residues. The chain's CDR3 is CASSLAGITEAFF. DNA of the CDR3: TGTGCCAGCAGCTTAGCAGGGATCACTGAAGCTTTCTTT.

This clonotype was seen a few times. This rearrangement joins TRBV7-9 to TRBJ2-7, with 8 bases that match TRBD1. CDR1 is SEHNR and CDR2 is FQNEAQ in the germline V gene (reference sequence). The V gene end was trimmed by 5 bases and the J gene end by 3 bases; junction bases not matched to a gene: 9. CDR3 size: 15 residues. The CDR3 DNA reads as TGTGCCAGCAGCGGGACGACAGGGGCGAACTACGAGCAGTACTTC. This sequence encodes CASSGTTGANYEQYF. Looking up the rest from reference TRBV7-9 and TRBJ2-7 gives the full variable domain: DTGVSQNPRHKITKRGQNVTFRCDPISEHNRLYWYRQTLGQGPEFLTYFQNEAQLEKSRLLSDRFSAERPKGSFSTLEIQRTEQGDSAMYLCASSGTTGANYEQYFGPGTRLTVT.

The V gene is TRBV10-2, the J gene TRBJ2-1; D unresolved. The V and J ends lost 8 bases and 0 bases respectively, with 11 bases between them. CDR3 length: 14 residues. Germline V gene lookup returns CDR1 WSHSY and CDR2 SAAADI. CDR3 coding DNA: TGCGCCAGCGGGTCTAGTGTCTCCTACAATGAGCAGTTCTTC. This translates into CASGSSVSYNEQFF.

The chain joins TRBV20-1 to TRBJ2-3; tentative D call: TRBD1 (6 bases). Germline-derived CDR1 and CDR2 are DFQATT and SNEGSKA (reference sequence). The CDR3 consists of 10 residues. Trimming pared 6 bases from V and 10 bases from J, leaving 11 bases between. The CDR3 coding sequence is TGCAGTGCCTACAGGGAATCGCAGTATTTT. Protein sequence: CSAYRESQYF.

This clonotype came up a few times. The V call is TRBV15, the J call TRBJ1-2; a possible D gene is TRBD1 (5 bases). Looked up from germline, CDR1 is LNHNV and CDR2 is YYDKDF (reference sequence). The CDR3 loop spans 15 amino acids. V gave up 3 bases and J gave up 0 bases, with 11 bases separating them. The CDR3 protein is CATSSFDRANYGYTF. The CDR3 DNA sequence: TGTGCCACCAGCAGCTTCGACAGAGCTAACTATGGCTACACCTTC. Combining the CDR3 with reference TRBV15 and TRBJ1-2 gives the whole variable domain DAMVIQNPRYQVTQFGKPVTLSCSQTLNHNVMYWYQQKSSQAPKLLFHYYDKDFNNEADTPDNFQSRRPNTSFCFLDIRSPGLGDTAMYLCATSSFDRANYGYTFGSGTRLTVV.

A few counts support this clonotype. The chain has TRBV9 and TRBJ2-2; the match to TRBD2 covers 9 bases. The CDR3 is 16 residues long. With 0 bases clipped from V and 6 bases from J, the junction kept 6 bases outside the gene matches. From germline, CDR1 is SGDLS and CDR2 YYNGEE. The CDR3 spells CASSVALAGEPGELFF. In DNA form, the CDR3 reads TGTGCCAGCAGCGTAGCTTTAGCGGGAGAACCCGGGGAGCTGTTTTTT.

V usage is TRBV20-1 and J usage is TRBJ2-7; D unclear. Looked up from germline, CDR1 is DFQATT and CDR2 is SNEGSKA (reference sequence). With 3 bases removed from V and 2 bases from J, the gap between germline ends came to 11 bases. The CDR3 has 13 residues. CDR3 sequence reads: CSARRMSPYEQYF. CDR3 DNA: TGCAGTGCTAGGAGGATGAGCCCCTACGAGCAGTACTTC.

The chain combines TRBV7-9 with TRBJ2-5; D perhaps matches TRBD2 (7 bases). Trimming removed 11 bases at V and 2 bases at J, with 15 bases between. CDR3 size: 13 residues. The germline CDR1 and CDR2 sequences are SEHNR and FQNEAQ (reference sequence). CDR3 DNA sequence: TGTGCCGCGGGGGCGGGGAATCAAGAGACCCAGTACTTC. The encoded protein is CAAGAGNQETQYF. The full variable domain, with the rest looked up from reference TRBV7-9 and TRBJ2-5, is DTGVSQNPRHKITKRGQNVTFRCDPISEHNRLYWYRQTLGQGPEFLTYFQNEAQLEKSRLLSDRFSAERPKGSFSTLEIQRTEQGDSAMYLCAAGAGNQETQYFGPGTRLLVL.

This clonotype turned up a few times. The chain recombines TRBV11-2 with TRBJ1-1; D is undetermined. The CDR3 is 12 residues long. Trimming stripped 5 bases from V and 0 bases from J, with 4 bases between. Germline assignment: CDR1 SGHAT and CDR2 FQNNGV. CDR3 loop: CASSAVNTEAFF. CDR3 in DNA: TGTGCCAGCAGCGCGGTGAACACTGAAGCTTTCTTT.

The chain's CDR3 is CASSPTGQTNTEAFF. The CDR3 nucleotides read TGTGCCAGCTCACCAACCGGACAGACAAACACTGAAGCTTTCTTT. The V call is TRBV18, the J call TRBJ1-1; possibly TRBD1 for D (6 bases). V lost 2 bases to trimming and J lost 2 bases, with 12 bases between them. This CDR3 is 15 amino acids long. CDR1 and CDR2 from the germline V gene are KGHSH and LQKENI. The full variable domain, with the rest looked up from reference TRBV18 and TRBJ1-1, is NAGVMQNPRHLVRRRGQEARLRCSPMKGHSHVYWYRQLPEEGLKFMVYLQKENIIDESGMPKERFSAEFPKEGPSILRIQQVVRGDSAAYFCASSPTGQTNTEAFFGQGTRLTVV.

This clonotype was seen at least ten times. V and J are TRBV12-3 or TRBV12-4 and TRBJ2-7; 8 bases are a match to TRBD1. The CDR3 spans 13 residues. The V and J ends lost 8 bases and 1 base, in that order; junction bases with no gene match: 4. The CDR3 region has the DNA TGTGCCAGCTCCAGGGGGCTTTCCTACGAGCAGTACTTC. Residues: CASSRGLSYEQYF.

Only a few counts were recorded for this clonotype. The chain links TRBV15 to TRBJ2-1; possibly TRBD2 for D (6 bases). V lost 11 bases and J 4 bases, leaving 18 bases between the germline ends. The CDR3 has 14 amino acids. Per germline, CDR1 LNHNV and CDR2 YYDKDF (reference sequence). The CDR3 DNA reads as TGTGCCCGGCGCCGGCGGGACCCGTACAATGAGCAGTTCTTC. Its translation: CARRRRDPYNEQFF.

The J gene is TRBJ1-4, the V gene TRBV9; 7 nucleotides line up with TRBD1. CDR1 and CDR2 from the germline V gene are SGDLS and YYNGEE. The CDR3 spans 18 residues. V shed 3 bases, J shed 1 base, and the junction held 12 bases outside the gene matches. CDR3 region: CASSAHTLAGGTNEKLFF. The CDR3, as DNA: TGTGCCAGCAGCGCCCACACCTTAGCAGGGGGAACTAATGAAAAACTGTTTTTT.

The CDR3 here is CASSVRAGNQPQHF. The CDR3 coding sequence is TGTGCCAGCAGTGTCAGGGCAGGCAATCAGCCCCAGCATTTT. This chain joins TRBV27 and TRBJ1-5, with D perhaps TRBD1 (5 bases). The CDR3 totals 14 residues. Germline CDR1 MNHEY, CDR2 SMNVEV (reference sequence). V was clipped by 5 bases and J by 2 bases, with 10 bases between them.

This clonotype has a count of ten or more. The chain uses TRBV7-6 and TRBJ2-7; maybe TRBD1 (6 bases). CDR3 size: 13 residues. V lost 8 bases and J lost 1, with 12 bases in between. CDR1 SGHVS and CDR2 FNYEAQ come from the germline V gene. The CDR3 DNA follows: TGTGCCAGCGGGACATCACCTTCCTACGAGCAGTACTTC. This codes for CASGTSPSYEQYF.

V is TRBV5-8 and J is TRBJ2-1, with 7 bases fitting TRBD2. CDR3 size: 13 residues. Looked up from germline, CDR1 is SGHTS and CDR2 is YDEGEE. V was clipped by 4 bases and J by 9 bases; unmatched bases: 7. CDR3 protein: CASSHLSGPEQFF. For the CDR3, the DNA is TGTGCCAGCAGCCATCTTAGCGGGCCTGAGCAGTTCTTC. Supplemented by reference TRBV5-8 and TRBJ2-1, the full variable domain reads EAGVTQSPTHLIKTRGQQATLRCSPISGHTSVYWYQQALGLGLQFLLWYDEGEERNRGNFPPRFSGRQFPNYSSELNVNALELEDSALYLCASSHLSGPEQFFGPGTRLTVL.

This clonotype was detected a few times. V is TRBV19 and J is TRBJ1-1; D not resolved. Trimming cost V 3 bases and J 5 bases, with 10 bases left between them. The CDR3 has 13 amino acids. Germline V gene data show CDR1 as LNHDA and CDR2 as SQIVND (reference sequence). CDR3 loop: CASSILIRTEAFF. The CDR3 DNA reads TGTGCCAGTAGTATCCTAATACGGACTGAAGCTTTCTTT.

V and J are TRBV14 and TRBJ2-7; a weak D match, TRBD1 (6 bases). CDR3 size: 13 residues. Germline V CDR1 and CDR2: SGHDN, FVKESK. V lost 4 bases and J 5 bases, leaving 12 bases between the germline ends. CDR3 protein: CASSRDRTHEQYF. The CDR3 DNA follows: TGTGCCAGCAGCCGCGACAGGACCCACGAGCAGTACTTC.

This clonotype was detected a few times. The CDR3 bases are TGTGCCAGCACCGGGCAGGGGACAAGCGGATACGAGCAGTACTTC. This codes for CASTGQGTSGYEQYF. V gene TRBV11-1 combines with J gene TRBJ2-7; tentative D call: TRBD1 (6 bases). CDR1 is SGHAT and CDR2 is FQDESV in the germline V gene (reference sequence). V was shortened by 7 bases and J by 4 bases, with 20 bases between the two germline ends. This CDR3 is built from 15 residues.

This clonotype was counted a few times. This chain uses TRBV2 with TRBJ2-7; 7 bases agree with TRBD2. The CDR3 consists of 16 residues. Unmatched junction bases numbered 13, after V lost 6 bases and J lost 2 bases. In germline, CDR1 is SNHLY, CDR2 FYNNEI. The CDR3 sequence is CASSAGLDRNPYEQYF. CDR3 sequence (DNA): TGTGCCAGCAGCGCAGGACTAGATAGAAACCCCTACGAGCAGTACTTC.